Each of the 10 T cell receptor beta chains below was sequenced from the same sample in a study of cytomegalovirus exposure and HLA in healthy donors. Researchers ran the PCR with 60 Vbeta and 13 Jbeta primers. The data were produced by immunoSEQ multiplex PCR, yet TCRdb's version contains in-frame clones alone and is incomplete. In all, the sample yields 130,000 or so clones. The specimen sequenced was PBMCs. The receptors were gathered from a woman aged 40 to 49 in good health and CMV-seropositive.

V is TRBV5-6 and J is TRBJ1-1; perhaps TRBD1 as D (5 bases). The germline CDR1 and CDR2 sequences are SGHDT and YYEEEE. V was cut by 1 base and J by 5 bases, with 15 bases left in between. This CDR3 is 15 amino acids long. The chain's CDR3 is CASSLRFAGRTEAFF. DNA for the CDR3: TGTGCCAGCAGCTTGCGTTTTGCAGGGCGGACTGAAGCTTTCTTT.

The rearrangement uses TRBV14 and TRBJ1-6; 10 bases are a match to TRBD1. V shed 4 bases, J shed 7 bases, and the junction held 4 bases outside the gene matches. This CDR3 is 15 amino acids long. Germline loops: CDR1 SGHDN, CDR2 FVKESK. Here the CDR3 reads CASSPRTGGNSPLHF. CDR3 nucleotides: TGTGCCAGCAGCCCCCGGACAGGGGGAAATTCACCCCTCCACTTT.

The rearrangement uses TRBV7-2 and TRBJ1-3; D is uncertain. Germline assignment: CDR1 SGHTA and CDR2 FQGNSA. This CDR3 has 14 residues. Trimming stripped 5 bases from V and 2 bases from J, with 10 bases between. CDR3 nucleotide sequence: TGTGCCAGCAGCCCCCAAACAGCTGGAAACACCATATATTTT. It is translated as CASSPQTAGNTIYF.

The chain joins TRBV6-6 to TRBJ2-7, with TRBD1 matching 9 bases. CDR1 MNHNY and CDR2 SVGAGI come from the germline V gene (reference sequence). V was clipped by 6 bases and J by 0 bases; unmatched bases: 9. The CDR3 totals 16 residues. CDR3 sequence: CASRQGGTGSSYEQYF. The CDR3, as DNA: TGTGCCAGCAGACAAGGGGGGACAGGGAGCTCCTACGAGCAGTACTTC.

V is TRBV29-1 and J is TRBJ2-5, with D possibly being TRBD1 (6 bases). The J call may not be correct, given that the DNA end is closer to TRBJ2-7. In germline, CDR1 is SQVTM, CDR2 ANQGSEA. CDR3 length equals 15 residues. CDR3 sequence: CSVEGYPGTPYEQYF. CDR3 DNA: TGCAGCGTTGAAGGCTACCCCGGGACACCCTACGAGCAGTACTTC.

This chain connects TRBV19 to TRBJ2-1; TRBD2 matches at 9 bases. Germline V gene lookup returns CDR1 LNHDA and CDR2 SQIVND (reference sequence). Germline trimming cut 3 bases from V and 5 bases from J; bases unmatched to any gene: 2. The CDR3 is 14 residues long. CDR3 protein: CASSMTSGNNEQFF. The CDR3 DNA reads TGTGCCAGTAGTATGACTAGCGGAAACAATGAGCAGTTCTTC.

The CDR3 nucleotides read TGTGCCAGCAGCAGCCAGCGGGAGACTGTAGCTGAGACCCAGTACTTC. Its protein product is CASSSQRETVAETQYF. The genes are TRBV28 and TRBJ2-5, with 8 bases fitting TRBD2. The J segment lost 5 bases and the V segment lost 6 bases, leaving 14 bases of the junction unmatched. CDR1 is MDHEN, CDR2 SYDVKM, per germline. The CDR3 consists of 16 residues.

This chain connects TRBV4-1 to TRBJ1-1, with D tentatively TRBD1 (5 bases). The CDR3 sequence is 15 residues long. Germline lookup yields CDR1 MGHRA and CDR2 YSYEKL. Trimming took 0 bases from V and 4 from J, leaving 12 bases between them. The CDR3 protein is CASSQDEGVTTEAFF. CDR3 sequence (DNA): TGCGCCAGCAGCCAAGATGAAGGGGTTACCACTGAAGCTTTCTTT.

This chain uses TRBV7-9 with TRBJ2-2, with D maybe TRBD1 (6 bases). This CDR3 contains 14 residues. Trimming took off 4 bases at V and 1 base at J, with 7 bases between the two ends. Germline V lookup: CDR1 SEHNR, CDR2 FQNEAQ (reference sequence). CDR3 residues: CASSSTGNTGELFF. The CDR3 DNA sequence: TGTGCCAGCAGCTCGACAGGGAACACCGGGGAGCTGTTTTTT.

The J gene is TRBJ2-6, the V gene TRBV30; D is unresolved. This CDR3 region has 15 residues. Germline CDR1 and CDR2: GTSNPN and SVGIG (reference sequence). V lost 1 base to trimming and J lost 4 bases, with 11 bases between them. CDR3 bases: TGTGCCTGGAGTGCTCAAACCGGGGGGGCCAACGTCCTGACTTTC. This translates into CAWSAQTGGANVLTF.